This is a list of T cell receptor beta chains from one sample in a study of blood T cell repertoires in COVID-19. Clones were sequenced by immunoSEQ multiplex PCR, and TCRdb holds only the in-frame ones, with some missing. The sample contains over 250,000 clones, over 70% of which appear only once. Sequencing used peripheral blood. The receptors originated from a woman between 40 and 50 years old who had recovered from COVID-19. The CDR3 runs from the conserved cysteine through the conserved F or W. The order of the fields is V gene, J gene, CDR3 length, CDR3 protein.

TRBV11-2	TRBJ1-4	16	CASSPTGQTTNEKLFF
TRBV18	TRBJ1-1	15	CASSPVSASDTEAFF
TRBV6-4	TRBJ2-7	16	CASNYPTDRGPREQYF
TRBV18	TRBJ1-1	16	CASSPGMGLITEGAFF
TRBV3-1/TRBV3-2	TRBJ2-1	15	CASSRAGGSSREQFF
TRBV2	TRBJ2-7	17	CASPRTSLGTGAYEQYF
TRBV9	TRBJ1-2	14	CASSVDGRGEGYTF
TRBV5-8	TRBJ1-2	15	CASSLAGSGDYGYTF
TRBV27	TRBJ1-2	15	CASSLSPGQGSGYTF
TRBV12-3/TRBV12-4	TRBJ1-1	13	CASRYSRVNEAFF
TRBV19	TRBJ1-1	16	CASRAGQGGENTEAFF
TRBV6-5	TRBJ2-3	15	CASTRDYDSTDTQYF
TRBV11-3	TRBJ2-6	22	CASSLEGLGPQNPSPGANVLTF
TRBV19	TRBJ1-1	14	CASSIEGPKTEAFF
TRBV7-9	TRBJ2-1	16	CASSPRTGSSYNEQFF
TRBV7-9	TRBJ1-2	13	CASNQEGANGYTF
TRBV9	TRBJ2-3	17	CASSHRLAGGRTDTQYF